By proportion, the clone carrying this T cell receptor (beta chain) is medium-sized (0.01 to 0.1%). Its antigen is not known. This sample was taken from a study of T cell clonality in common variable immunodeficiency. Whole-study results and caveats: What drives increased CVID clonality needs T cell subpopulation sequencing.

Method: immunoSEQ multiplex PCR; TCRdb's copy keeps in-frame clones and lacks some. Listed for the sample are roughly 34,000 clones, none seen a single time. Sequencing input: peripheral blood mononuclear cells. This TCR came from a person aged 18-69 years in good health.

CDR3 in amino acids: CSAREGAANEKLFF. The covered CDR3 bases are TGCAGTGCTAGAGAGGGGGCGGCTAATGAAAAA. V usage is TRBV20-1 and J usage is TRBJ1-4, with a tentative D call TRBD1 (6 bases). The sequence runs out 3 residues before the end of the CDR3; the remainder is reconstructed from the germline J gene. Trimming removed 0 bases from V and 3 bases from J, with 8 bases in between. The CDR3 is 14 residues long. Germline V gives CDR1 DFQATT, CDR2 SNEGSKA (reference sequence).